The sequence of this T cell receptor beta chain was determined in a study of blood T cell repertoires in COVID-19. Germline CDR1 reads SNHLY; CDR2 reads FYNNEI. Trimming shortened V by 3 bases and J by 4 bases, and 13 bases separated the two germline ends. The CDR3 spans 15 residues. The protocol was immunoSEQ multiplex PCR, while the TCRdb copy is restricted to in-frame clones and leaves out a portion. The data show some 240,000 clones, 75% to 90% seen once. The source is a woman aged 40 to 55 who had been exposed to COVID-19. The sample taken for sequencing was PBMCs or T cells enriched from blood (not recorded which). The chain combines TRBV2 with TRBJ2-1; TRBD2 might be the D (6 bases). The CDR3 sequence is CASSDPGRRYNEQFF. CDR3 DNA sequence: TGTGCCAGCAGTGACCCAGGGAGGAGATACAATGAGCAGTTCTTC.